This TCR beta chain appears in the sequencing data of a study of blood T cell repertoires in COVID-19. Study information: There were acute and convalescent COVID-19 samples, and they came from the United States, Italy and Spain. The analysed material was cDNA or gDNA that came from T cells, B-cell-depleted T cells, or PBMCs.

The CDR3 spans 13 residues. The V and J ends lost 2 bases and 6 bases respectively, with 10 bases between them. Germline V gene data show CDR1 as MGHRA and CDR2 as YSYEKL. Original methodology: Amplifying reference gene primers gave estimates of nucleated cell counts. The assay was immunoSEQ multiplex PCR, and TCRdb's table has in-frame clones only and misses some. The V and J calls and the clone size are those of that table, but D and trimming were determined from the DNA. The data show a few hundred thousand clones, 86% seen once. The chain recombines TRBV4-1 with TRBJ1-1; D ambiguous. The sequenced sample consisted of peripheral blood. The source is a woman aged 50 to 60 with acute or convalescent COVID-19. The CDR3, as DNA: TGCGCCAGCAGCCAAACCAGGACTTCTGAAGCTTTCTTT. Translation gives CASSQTRTSEAFF.